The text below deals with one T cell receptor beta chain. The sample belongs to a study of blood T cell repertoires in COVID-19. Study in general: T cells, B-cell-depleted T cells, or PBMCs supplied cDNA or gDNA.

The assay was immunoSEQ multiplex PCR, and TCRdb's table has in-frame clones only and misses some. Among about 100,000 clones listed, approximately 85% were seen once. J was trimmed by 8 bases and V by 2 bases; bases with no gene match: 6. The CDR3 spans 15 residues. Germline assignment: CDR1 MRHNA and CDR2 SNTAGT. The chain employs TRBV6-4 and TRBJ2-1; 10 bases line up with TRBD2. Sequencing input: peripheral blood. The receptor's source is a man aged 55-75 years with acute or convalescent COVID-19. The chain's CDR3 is CASSDPGLAKDEQFF. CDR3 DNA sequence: TGTGCCAGCAGTGACCCGGGACTAGCGAAGGATGAGCAGTTCTTC.